These 24 T cell receptor beta chains came from one sample sequenced in a study of blood T cells in healthy people across ages. A second PCR of 7 to 11 cycles used a sample-barcoded 5' primer and a J-beta primer mix. TCRdb reprocessed the 5' RACE reads with MiXCR, giving one entry per CDR3 protein. The sample yields hundreds of thousands of distinct CDR3 sequences, under 30% seen once. Sequencing was carried out using blood. These receptors were collected from a woman at least 80 years old in good health.

With respect to this clonotype: One base away lies a much larger clone, so this may be a sequencing read error. The V gene is TRBV5-1, the J gene TRBJ2-7, with 7 bases identical to TRBD1. Germline CDR1 reads SGHRS; CDR2 reads YFSETQ. J gave up 2 bases and V 3 bases, and 5 bases lay outside the gene matches. The CDR3 covers 14 residues. CDR3 DNA sequence: TGCGCCAGCAGCTGCGGACAGGCCACCTACGAGCAGTACTTC. The encoded protein is CASSCGQATYEQYF.

This clonotype was counted ten times or more. J is TRBJ2-5 and V is TRBV3-1; D is undetermined. Looked up from germline, CDR1 is LGHDT and CDR2 is YNNKEL (reference sequence). Trimming stripped 6 bases from V and 5 bases from J, with 7 bases between. The CDR3 consists of 11 residues. The CDR3 DNA sequence: TGTGCCAGCAGGGTCGGGGAGACCCAGTACTTC. Translation gives CASRVGETQYF.

Regarding this clonotype: It may be a read error: a sequence one base away is much more abundant. The genes are TRBV7-2 and TRBJ2-7; 8 nucleotides line up with TRBD2. CDR1 and CDR2 (germline): SGHTA, FQGNSA. This CDR3 spans 16 amino acids. The V segment lost 4 bases and the J segment 0 bases; nucleotides outside the gene matches: 8. The CDR3 nucleotides read TGTGCCAGCAGCTCAGGCTGCGGGGGGAGCTCCTACGAGCAGTACTTC. Translation gives CASSSGCGGSSYEQYF.

As for this clonotype: Since a much larger clone is just one base distant, this may be a read error. This rearrangement joins TRBV30 to TRBJ2-7, with a possible D match to TRBD2 (6 bases). There are 14 residues in the CDR3. CDR1 and CDR2 (germline): GTSNPN, SVGIG (reference sequence). Trimming took 2 bases from V and 6 from J, leaving 17 bases between them. This CDR3 is CAWSTAEGLSEQYF. In DNA form, the CDR3 reads TGTGCCTGGAGTACGGCGGAGGGTTTGAGCGAGCAGTACTTC.

This clonotype appeared many times. Given a much more abundant clone one base away, this may be a read error. The CDR3 sequence is CASSSCPTVNTEAFF. In nucleotides, the CDR3 is TGCGCCAGCAGCTCATGTCCGACGGTGAACACTGAAGCTTTCTTT. The chain couples TRBV5-1 to TRBJ1-1; D is unclear. Germline assignment: CDR1 SGHRS and CDR2 YFSETQ. The CDR3 has 15 residues. Trimming took off 3 bases at V and 0 bases at J, with 12 bases between the two ends.

To note about this clonotype: This may be a read error: a much more frequent sequence differs by one nucleotide. This chain connects TRBV12-5 to TRBJ1-2; no reliable D call. V lost 7 bases and J lost 7, with 16 bases in between. This CDR3 has 13 amino acids. Per the germline V gene, CDR1 is LGHNT and CDR2 is FRNRAP. The CDR3 sequence is CASAFLTYCGYTF. In nucleotides, the CDR3 is TGTGCTAGTGCCTTCCTAACTTACTGTGGCTACACCTTC.

This clonotype has only one observation. This chain links TRBV11-2 with TRBJ2-3; possibly TRBD2 for D (6 bases). CDR1 SGHAT and CDR2 FQNNGV come from the germline V gene. The length of the CDR3 is 16 residues. V lost 2 bases, J lost 5 bases, and 17 bases lay in between. CDR3 coding DNA: TGTGCCAGCAGCTTAATAATGGGACTGGGGGGAGATACGCAGTATTTT. Its protein product is CASSLIMGLGGDTQYF.

This rearrangement joins TRBV7-2 to TRBJ2-3; D gene uncertain. Deletions cut 2 bases from V and 5 bases from J, with 8 bases between. Germline V CDR1 and CDR2: SGHTA, FQGNSA. The CDR3 has 13 amino acids. This CDR3 reads CASSLRPIDTQYF. As DNA, the CDR3 is TGTGCCAGCAGCTTACGGCCCATAGATACGCAGTATTTT.

Only a few counts were recorded for this clonotype. V and J are TRBV6-2 or TRBV6-3 and TRBJ1-1, with unresolved D. The CDR3 runs to 14 residues. The V gene's germline CDR1 is MNHEY and CDR2 SVGEGT. Trimming shortened V by 4 bases and J by 7 bases, and 16 bases separated the two germline ends. Here the CDR3 reads CASSSATRRYEAFF. As DNA, the CDR3 is TGTGCCAGCAGTTCCGCGACAAGGCGCTATGAAGCTTTCTTT.

This clonotype came up many times. The chain couples TRBV18 to TRBJ2-1; 8 bases align to TRBD1. This CDR3 has 16 residues. V gave up 4 bases and J gave up 0 bases; unmatched junction bases: 5. The germline CDR1 and CDR2 sequences are KGHSH and LQKENI. CDR3 DNA sequence: TGTGCCAGCTCACGGGACAGGATAAGCTCCTACAATGAGCAGTTCTTC. Its protein product is CASSRDRISSYNEQFF.

This clonotype was counted at least ten times. The chain carries TRBV28 and TRBJ2-5; D is possibly TRBD2 (6 bases). The germline V and J ends were trimmed by 6 bases and 5 bases, with 10 bases remaining between them. The CDR3 length is 12 residues. Germline V CDR1 and CDR2: MDHEN, SYDVKM. CDR3 sequence (DNA): TGTGCCAGCAGCGGAGGGATGGAGACCCAGTACTTC. Its translation is CASSGGMETQYF.

In this sample, this clonotype turned up many times. The chain links TRBV5-1 to TRBJ1-2; 8 nucleotides align to TRBD1. V gave up 5 bases and J gave up 8 bases; unmatched junction bases: 8. This CDR3 region has 13 residues. Germline V gene lookup returns CDR1 SGHRS and CDR2 YFSETQ. This chain's CDR3 is CASSSGGAGGYTF. DNA of the CDR3: TGCGCCAGCAGTTCAGGGGGCGCGGGAGGCTACACCTTC.

There are a few counts of this clonotype. This could be a read error, since a much larger clone is one nucleotide away. The rearrangement joins TRBV4-1 to TRBJ2-4; TRBD2 matches at 8 bases. V lost 0 bases and J lost 13; bases outside the gene matches: 8. Germline CDR1 reads MGHRA; CDR2 reads YSYEKL. The CDR3 runs 14 residues. The CDR3 here is CASSQDEGLDEQYF. The CDR3 DNA is TGCGCCAGCAGCCAAGATGAGGGACTAGATGAGCAGTACTTC.

This clonotype was found a few times. V is TRBV29-1 and J is TRBJ1-4; D is undetermined. Germline lookup yields CDR1 SQVTM and CDR2 ANQGSEA. V was shortened by 1 base and J by 9 bases, with 9 bases between the two germline ends. This CDR3 spans 12 amino acids. CDR3 DNA sequence: TGCAGCGTTGAAGCGGCAGAGAAAAAACTGTTTTTT. Its translation: CSVEAAEKKLFF. The full variable domain, rest sourced from reference TRBV29-1 and TRBJ1-4, is SAVISQKPSRDICQRGTSLTIQCQVDSQVTMMFWYRQQPGQSLTLIATANQGSEATYESGFVIDKFPISRPNLTFSTLTVSNMSPEDSSIYLCSVEAAEKKLFFGSGTQLSVL.

This clonotype was detected many times. The genes are TRBV7-2 and TRBJ2-7, with 14 nucleotides matching TRBD2. The V and J ends lost 5 bases and 9 bases, in that order; junction bases with no gene match: 9. Germline-derived CDR1 and CDR2 are SGHTA and FQGNSA. This CDR3 is 15 amino acids long. CDR3 sequence (DNA): TGTGCCAGCAGCCAGACTAGCGGGGGGGCCTATGCGCAGTACTTC. Translating gives CASSQTSGGAYAQYF.

The chain couples TRBV4-1 to TRBJ2-1; 8 bases line up with TRBD2. The CDR3 sequence is 17 residues long. CDR1 and CDR2 from the germline V gene are MGHRA and YSYEKL. V shed 1 base and J 4 bases; nucleotides not matched to a gene: 9. CDR3 in amino acids: CASSQGPQRGSYNEQFF. CDR3 DNA: TGCGCCAGCAGCCAAGGCCCCCAGCGGGGGTCTTACAATGAGCAGTTCTTC.

This clonotype was picked up many times. The V gene is TRBV12-3 or TRBV12-4, the J gene TRBJ1-2; 7 bases are a match to TRBD1. V shed 5 bases, J shed 7 bases, and the junction held 13 bases outside the gene matches. This CDR3 is 15 amino acids long. The CDR3 spells CASSPLDRARGGYTF. The CDR3 DNA reads TGTGCCAGCAGTCCGTTAGACAGGGCCCGCGGTGGCTACACCTTC.

The chain combines TRBV7-2 with TRBJ2-1; TRBD2 matches at 11 bases. From germline, CDR1 is SGHTA and CDR2 FQGNSA. V trimming: 1 base; J trimming: 4 bases; junction bases outside the gene matches: 6. This CDR3 spans 17 amino acids. The CDR3: CASSLVTSGAKYNEQFF. As DNA, the CDR3 is TGTGCCAGCAGCTTAGTGACTAGCGGGGCCAAATACAATGAGCAGTTCTTC. The full variable domain, completed using reference TRBV7-2 and TRBJ2-1, is GAGVSQSPSNKVTEKGKDVELRCDPISGHTALYWYRQSLGQGLEFLIYFQGNSAPDKSGLPSDRFSAERTGGSVSTLTIQRTQQEDSAVYLCASSLVTSGAKYNEQFFGPGTRLTVL.

The V call is TRBV7-2, the J call TRBJ2-3, with TRBD2 matching 9 bases. The CDR3 consists of 15 residues. Germline V gene lookup returns CDR1 SGHTA and CDR2 FQGNSA. The ends lost 5 bases at V and 1 base at J; junction bases unmatched: 4. The CDR3 region has the DNA TGTGCCAGCAGCGGCCTAGCGGGGCGCACAGATACGCAGTATTTT. Translating it yields CASSGLAGRTDTQYF.

The chain employs TRBV9 and TRBJ2-5; 8 nucleotides line up with TRBD1. Per the germline V gene, CDR1 is SGDLS and CDR2 is YYNGEE. V dropped 4 bases and J dropped 11; count of bases not matched to a gene: 22. CDR3 length: 17 amino acids. The CDR3 loop is CASSTRQGKFTHNEQYF. The CDR3 coding sequence is TGTGCCAGCAGCACCAGACAGGGGAAGTTCACCCACAATGAGCAGTACTTC.

Points on this clonotype: This may be a read error: a much more frequent sequence differs by one nucleotide. The chain carries TRBV18 and TRBJ2-1, with TRBD1 matching 7 bases. The J call is doubtful: the DNA matches TRBJ2-7 better. The CDR3 is 15 amino acids. Germline-derived CDR1 and CDR2 are KGHSH and LQKENI. The CDR3 is CASSLSRTGYNEQYF. The CDR3 DNA follows: TGTGCCAGCTCGCTGAGCAGGACAGGCTACAATGAGCAGTACTTC.

The sample holds many counts of this clonotype. This sequence joins TRBV6-5 and TRBJ1-2, with unresolved D. Germline assignment: CDR1 MNHEY and CDR2 SVGAGI. There are 14 residues in the CDR3. Trimming left V 0 bases short and J 8 bases short, with 13 bases between. In DNA form, the CDR3 reads TGTGCCAGCAGTTACTCCGTGGACGTCAGCGGCTACACCTTC. As protein: CASSYSVDVSGYTF.

About this clonotype: One base away lies a much larger clone, so this may be a sequencing read error. CDR3 DNA sequence: TGTGCCAGCAGTTACGCGGCGGGGGGGCTCAATGAGCAGTACTTC. This gives the protein CASSYAAGGLNEQYF. The V gene is TRBV6-2 or TRBV6-3, the J gene TRBJ2-5; TRBD2 matches 9 bases. Germline V CDR1 and CDR2: MNHEY, SVGEGT. With 2 bases clipped from V and 11 bases from J, the junction kept 12 bases outside the gene matches. There are 15 residues in the CDR3.

This clonotype came up many times. The gene calls are TRBV29-1 and TRBJ2-1, with D maybe TRBD2 (6 bases). This CDR3 contains 12 residues. Trimming shortened V by 7 bases and J by 5 bases, and 12 bases separated the two germline ends. Germline V gives CDR1 SQVTM, CDR2 ANQGSEA. CDR3 region: CSAGGVNNEQFF. The CDR3 region has the DNA TGCAGCGCCGGGGGAGTCAACAATGAGCAGTTCTTC.